The rows below give T cell receptor beta chains drawn from one sample of a study of molecular identifiers for immune sequencing clone quantification. TCRdb redid the calling of the PCR reads with MiXCR, one entry per CDR3 protein. The data hold about 510,000 distinct CDR3 sequences, with around 25% observed a single time. What was sequenced was naive CD8+ T cells from blood, with Jurkat cell RNA spiked in. All receptors derive from a human donor in good health. Some libraries in this study had Jurkat cell RNA spiked in. Each CDR3 is given with its conserved first and last residue. The D gene is left open where the match is weak. Size tells how often a clone was seen (once, few, many) or the class of an expanded clone, and some rows leave it out.

TRBJ2-7 | few | . | TRBV7-2 | CASSDQGAAGPEQYF | TGTGCCAGCAGCGACCAAGGGGCCGCGGGGCCCGAGCAGTACTTC
TRBJ1-5 | . | TRBD1 | TRBV5-1 | CASSVGQGAPDTQHF | TGCGCCAGCAGCGTGGGTCAGGGGGCCCCAGATACGCAGCATTTT
TRBJ2-2 | few | . | TRBV6-2/TRBV6-3 | CASSDTGRAGELFF | TGTGCCAGCAGTGACACAGGGAGGGCCGGGGAGCTGTTTTTT
TRBJ2-3 | many | . | TRBV6-1 | CASSALLPETSTDTQYF | TGTGCCAGCAGTGCTCTCCTCCCGGAAACTAGCACAGATACGCAGTATTTT
TRBJ2-2 | . | . | TRBV27 | CASTTAGPTNPGELFF | TGTGCCAGCACTACCGCCGGGCCAACGAACCCCGGGGAGCTGTTTTTT
TRBJ1-1 | . | . | TRBV6-5 | CASSNDRWRSEAFF | TGTGCCAGCAGTAACGACAGGTGGAGATCTGAAGCTTTCTTT
TRBJ2-2 | few | TRBD2 | TRBV28 | CASRRLAGGSGELFF | TGTGCCAGCAGAAGACTAGCGGGAGGGTCCGGGGAGCTGTTTTTT
TRBJ2-7 | few | TRBD1 | TRBV7-9 | CASNLVGQGMISYEQYF | TGTGCCAGCAATTTGGTGGGACAGGGAATGATCTCCTACGAGCAGTACTTC
TRBJ1-1 | few | . | TRBV7-9 | CASSPSGSEAFF | TGTGCCAGCAGCCCCTCAGGGTCTGAAGCTTTCTTT
TRBJ1-1 | many | . | TRBV29-1 | CSVGGEAFF | TGCAGCGTTGGCGGTGAAGCTTTCTTT
TRBJ2-7 | . | . | TRBV19 | CATDTGNEQYF | TGTGCCACAGATACAGGGAACGAGCAGTACTTC
TRBJ1-5 | many | . | TRBV27 | CASSPFLSRTANQPQHF | TGTGCCAGCAGTCCATTTCTTAGCAGGACAGCTAATCAGCCCCAGCATTTT
TRBJ2-7 | few | . | TRBV20-1 | CSAGGISAYEQYF | TGCAGTGCTGGGGGGATTTCGGCCTACGAGCAGTACTTC
TRBJ2-1 | few | . | TRBV4-3 | CASSQESGRGASYNEQFF | TGCGCCAGCAGCCAAGAATCAGGAAGGGGCGCATCCTACAATGAGCAGTTCTTC
TRBJ2-7 | . | . | TRBV27 | CASSLSIRLEEGSSYEQYF | TGTGCCAGCAGTTTATCCATCCGGCTTGAGGAGGGAAGCTCCTACGAGCAGTACTTC
TRBJ1-2 | few | . | TRBV11-2 | CASSLQGWQYGYGYTF | TGTGCCAGCAGCCTCCAGGGATGGCAGTATGGCTATGGCTACACCTTC
TRBJ1-3 | many | . | TRBV5-1 | CASSHTTGLSGNTIYF | TGCGCCAGCAGCCACACAACAGGACTCTCTGGAAACACCATATATTTT
TRBJ2-7 | . | . | TRBV19 | CASSIVAGLSSYEQYF | TGTGCCAGTAGTATAGTGGCGGGGCTGAGCTCCTACGAGCAGTACTTC
TRBJ2-3 | few | . | TRBV7-9 | CASSPMQGGTDTQYF | TGTGCCAGCAGCCCAATGCAGGGGGGGACAGATACGCAGTATTTT
TRBJ1-5 | . | . | TRBV6-2/TRBV6-3 | CASRQLKGRRNQPQHF | TGTGCCAGCAGACAACTCAAGGGACGGCGCAATCAGCCCCAGCATTTT
TRBJ2-7 | few | TRBD1 | TRBV5-4 | CASSTRTGGHEQYF | TGTGCCAGCAGCACTCGGACAGGGGGCCACGAGCAGTACTTC
TRBJ2-1 | few | TRBD2 | TRBV30 | CAWTSGNYNEQFF | TGTGCCTGGACTAGCGGAAACTACAATGAGCAGTTCTTC
TRBJ2-5 | few | TRBD2 | TRBV11-2 | CDSGQAGVQETQYF | TGTGACAGCGGCCAAGCGGGGGTCCAAGAGACCCAGTACTTC
TRBJ2-7 | . | . | TRBV6-6 | CASSQRNSYEQYF | TGTGCCAGCAGCCAAAGAAACTCCTACGAGCAGTACTTC
TRBJ2-1 | . | . | TRBV3-1 | CASSQGAWGHNEQFF | TGTGCCAGCAGCCAAGGCGCATGGGGGCACAATGAGCAGTTCTTC
TRBJ1-4 | . | . | TRBV2 | CASSHHDRRNEKLFF | TGTGCCAGCAGTCACCATGACAGGCGAAATGAAAAACTGTTTTTT
TRBJ1-1 | few | . | TRBV9 | CASSVEGTRVEGTGTEAFF | TGTGCCAGCAGCGTAGAGGGAACCAGGGTAGAGGGGACGGGCACTGAAGCTTTCTTT
TRBJ2-5 | many | . | TRBV7-2 | CASSPYAETQYF | TGTGCCAGCAGCCCGTACGCGGAGACCCAGTACTTC
TRBJ2-6 | few | . | TRBV6-2/TRBV6-3 | CASSYLPGLLNSGANVLTF | TGTGCCAGCAGTTACTTGCCGGGGCTACTGAACTCTGGGGCCAACGTCCTGACTTTC